Here is one T cell receptor beta chain with its context. Other nucleotide sequences from this sample produce the same CDR3. These data belong to a study of blood T cell repertoires in COVID-19. The germline gives CDR1 MNHEY, CDR2 SMNVEV (reference sequence). The CDR3 totals 15 residues. The ends lost 8 bases at V and 7 bases at J; junction bases unmatched: 12. Authors' data handling: From reference gene primer amplification, estimates of nucleated cell counts were derived. Assay used: immunoSEQ multiplex PCR; TCRdb lists only in-frame clones, some missing. That table supplies the V and J calls and clone size; D and trimming were determined from the DNA. In the table there are 150,000 to 200,000 clones, 70% to 90% of which are singletons.

V gene TRBV27 combines with J gene TRBJ2-7; 12 positions agree with TRBD1. The specimen sequenced was peripheral blood. The sequence derives from a human donor in a cohort sampled during active COVID-19. Here the CDR3 DNA reads TGTGCCAGCGGTTACCTGGGACAGGGGGCAAGGGAGCAGTACTTC. It translates to CASGYLGQGAREQYF.